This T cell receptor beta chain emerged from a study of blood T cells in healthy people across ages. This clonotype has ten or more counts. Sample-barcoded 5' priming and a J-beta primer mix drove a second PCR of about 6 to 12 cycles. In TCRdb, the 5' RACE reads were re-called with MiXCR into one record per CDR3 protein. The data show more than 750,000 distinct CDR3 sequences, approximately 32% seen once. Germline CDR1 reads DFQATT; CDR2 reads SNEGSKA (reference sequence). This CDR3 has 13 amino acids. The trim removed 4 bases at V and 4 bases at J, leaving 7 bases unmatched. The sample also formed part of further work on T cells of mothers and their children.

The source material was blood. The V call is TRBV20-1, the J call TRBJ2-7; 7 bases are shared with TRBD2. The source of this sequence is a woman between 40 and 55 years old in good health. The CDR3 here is CSATLAAGYEQYF. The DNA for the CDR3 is TGCAGTGCTACTCTAGCGGCCGGATACGAGCAGTACTTC.